The sequence of this TCR beta chain was determined in a study of cytomegalovirus exposure and HLA in healthy donors. Study-level information: Approximately 170 million T cells yielded 117 million unique TCR beta sequences in earlier analysis. There were about 86 million unique TCRs (from HLA-typed donors) in an early data release.

Germline loops: CDR1 LNHDA, CDR2 SQIVND (reference sequence). Trimming shortened V by 11 bases and J by 4 bases, and 20 bases separated the two germline ends. The CDR3 is 14 amino acids. PCR was performed using 60 Vbeta and 13 Jbeta primers. Clones were read by immunoSEQ multiplex PCR, and TCRdb kept only the in-frame ones, dropping some. The sample table includes 150,000 to 250,000 clones. With respect to this clone: The antigen remains unidentified.

Study-wide results and caveats: Reported performance of the classifier showed diagnosis of cytomegalovirus status with high specificity and sensitivity. A later analysis revealed that TCR association rates differed between HLA loci, peaking at DRB1 and bottoming out at HLA-C.

The sequence was collected from a boy aged 5-17 years in good health and CMV-seronegative. The source material was PBMCs. The chain couples TRBV19 to TRBJ2-5; D is uncertain. The CDR3, as DNA: TGTGCCTCCCGAGGTGGCAGAGCCCTAGAGACCCAGTACTTC. Amino acid sequence: CASRGGRALETQYF.